The next 4 T cell receptor beta chains were all read from a single sample in a study of technical replicates of blood from a few donors. Data came from immunoSEQ multiplex PCR; TCRdb stores just in-frame clones and leaves some out. This table holds tens of thousands of clones, over 95% found once. Material for sequencing was T cells isolated from PBMCs. Receptor source: a human donor in good health.

The V gene is TRBV28, the J gene TRBJ2-3, with 7 positions matching TRBD2. The CDR3 is 14 residues long. The J segment lost 2 bases and the V segment lost 5 bases, leaving 4 bases of the junction unmatched. Germline-derived CDR1 and CDR2 are MDHEN and SYDVKM. This CDR3 is CASSQSGATDTQYF. The CDR3 bases are TGTGCCAGCAGTCAGAGCGGGGCCACAGATACGCAGTATTTT.

The genes are TRBV5-1 and TRBJ1-2, with a tentative D call TRBD1 (6 bases). Germline CDR1 SGHRS, CDR2 YFSETQ. V lost 2 bases and J 5 bases, leaving 7 bases between the germline ends. The CDR3 is made up of 12 amino acids. CDR3 DNA: TGCGCCAGCAGCTTAGGGACATATGGCTACACCTTC. Translated: CASSLGTYGYTF.

This sequence joins TRBV4-2 and TRBJ1-4, with D possibly being TRBD1 (5 bases). This CDR3 contains 18 residues. V was trimmed by 1 base and J by 7 bases, leaving 22 bases between them. The germline gives CDR1 LGHNA, CDR2 YNFKEQ. The CDR3 protein is CASSQAPGWGGETEKLFF. The DNA of the CDR3 is TGTGCCAGCAGCCAAGCCCCGGGATGGGGGGGGGAGACTGAAAAACTGTTTTTT.

V and J are TRBV27 and TRBJ2-7; D may be TRBD2 (5 bases). CDR3 length: 15 amino acids. V shed 5 bases and J shed 0 bases, with 14 bases lying between them. Germline V lookup: CDR1 MNHEY, CDR2 SMNVEV (reference sequence). The chain's CDR3 is CASSPGTGSSYEQYF. As DNA, the CDR3 is TGTGCCAGCAGTCCCGGAACGGGGAGCTCCTACGAGCAGTACTTC.